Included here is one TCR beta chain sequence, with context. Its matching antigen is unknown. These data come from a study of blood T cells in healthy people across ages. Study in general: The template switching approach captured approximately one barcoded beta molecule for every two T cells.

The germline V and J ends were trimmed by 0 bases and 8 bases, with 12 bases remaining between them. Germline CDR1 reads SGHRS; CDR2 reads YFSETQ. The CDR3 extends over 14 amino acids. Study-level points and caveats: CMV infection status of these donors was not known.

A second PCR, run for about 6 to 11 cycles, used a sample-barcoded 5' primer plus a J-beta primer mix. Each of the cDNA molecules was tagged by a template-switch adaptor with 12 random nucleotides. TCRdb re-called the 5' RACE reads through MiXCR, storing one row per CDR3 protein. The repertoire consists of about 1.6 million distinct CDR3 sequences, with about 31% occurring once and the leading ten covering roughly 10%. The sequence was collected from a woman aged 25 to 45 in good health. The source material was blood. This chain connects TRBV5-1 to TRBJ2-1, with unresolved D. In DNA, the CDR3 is TGCGCCAGCAGCTTGGCCGACCTTACGTATGAGCAGTTCTTC. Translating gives CASSLADLTYEQFF.